These 3 T cell receptor beta chains were sequenced from one sample in a study of blood T cell repertoires in COVID-19. The repertoire was sequenced with immunoSEQ multiplex PCR; TCRdb's copy has only in-frame clones and lacks some. The sample has more than 120,000 clones, 87% seen once. The source material was peripheral blood. These receptor sequences come from a woman in her 50s with acute or convalescent COVID-19.

CDR3 region: CSAGTSGGYEQYF. CDR3 nucleotide sequence: TGCAGCGCCGGGACTAGCGGGGGTTACGAGCAGTACTTC. This chain links TRBV29-1 with TRBJ2-7, with 14 nucleotides matching TRBD2. CDR3 length: 13 amino acids. Germline-derived CDR1 and CDR2 are SQVTM and ANQGSEA. The V segment lost 7 bases and the J segment 4 bases; nucleotides outside the gene matches: 3.

This chain links TRBV28 with TRBJ2-7; 9 positions agree with TRBD1. With V trimmed by 6 bases and J by 7 bases, 10 bases remained unmatched. The CDR3 has 14 amino acids. CDR1 and CDR2 (germline): MDHEN, SYDVKM. CDR3 loop: CASRRQQGAGEQYF. CDR3 DNA sequence: TGTGCCAGCAGACGACAACAGGGGGCGGGAGAGCAGTACTTC.

The J gene is TRBJ2-7, the V gene TRBV2; D possibly corresponds to TRBD1 (5 bases). V lost 1 base and J lost 3, with 10 bases in between. Germline V gene sequence: CDR1 SNHLY, CDR2 FYNNEI. The CDR3 is made up of 14 amino acids. Here the CDR3 DNA reads TGTGCCAGCAGTGAAGTCACAGGCCGCTACGAGCAGTACTTC. It codes for CASSEVTGRYEQYF. Complete variable domain (other parts from reference TRBV2 and TRBJ2-7): EPEVTQTPSHQVTQMGQEVILRCVPISNHLYFYWYRQILGQKVEFLVSFYNNEISEKSEIFDDQFSVERPDGSNFTLKIRSTKLEDSAMYFCASSEVTGRYEQYFGPGTRLTVT.